The 21 T cell receptor beta chains presented below share a single source sample, sequenced in a study of shared clonotypes between healthy human individuals. Libraries were prepared by immunoSEQ multiplex PCR; TCRdb keeps only in-frame clonotypes and omits some of them. The sample has some 470,000 clones, roughly four fifths seen once. Material: PBMCs. These receptors all stem from a woman aged 35 to 49 in good health. Some clones in this sample may be carry-over from other donors' samples.

This clone is classed as medium-sized (0.01 to 0.1%). V and J are TRBV18 and TRBJ1-1, with a tentative D call TRBD1 (6 bases). Deletions cut 3 bases from V and 0 bases from J, with 11 bases between. CDR3 length: 15 residues. The germline V gene encodes CDR1 KGHSH and CDR2 LQKENI. The CDR3 loop is CASSPWTAMNTEAFF. In DNA, the CDR3 is TGTGCCAGCTCACCCTGGACAGCCATGAACACTGAAGCTTTCTTT.

Comment on this clone: Other DNA sequences in the same sample also yield this CDR3. The chain couples TRBV7-9 to TRBJ1-2; the match to TRBD1 covers 11 bases. CDR1 and CDR2 from the germline V gene are SEHNR and FQNEAQ (reference sequence). There are 15 residues in the CDR3. The ends lost 0 bases at V and 4 bases at J; junction bases unmatched: 1. Here the CDR3 reads CASSLAGQGAYGYTF. The CDR3 DNA sequence: TGTGCCAGCAGCTTAGCCGGACAGGGGGCCTATGGCTACACCTTC.

This clone was seen only once. The DNA for the CDR3 is TGTGCCAGCAGTCCCCCGACCCGCGGGCCCACCGGGGAGCTGTTTTTT. This translates into CASSPPTRGPTGELFF. The chain combines TRBV28 with TRBJ2-2; D perhaps matches TRBD2 (5 bases). The germline gives CDR1 MDHEN, CDR2 SYDVKM. Deletions cut 5 bases from V and 4 bases from J, with 17 bases between. CDR3 length equals 16 residues.

V is TRBV28 and J is TRBJ2-5; 9 positions agree with TRBD1. Germline CDR1 reads MDHEN; CDR2 reads SYDVKM. The CDR3 runs to 15 residues. V trimming: 4 bases; J trimming: 5 bases; junction bases outside the gene matches: 8. The CDR3 DNA reads TGTGCCAGCAGTTGGGACAGGGCAAAATCGGAGACCCAGTACTTC. It is translated as CASSWDRAKSETQYF. The whole variable domain, filled in from reference TRBV28 and TRBJ2-5, reads DVKVTQSSRYLVKRTGEKVFLECVQDMDHENMFWYRQDPGLGLRLIYFSYDVKMKEKGDIPEGYSVSREKKERFSLILESASTNQTSMYLCASSWDRAKSETQYFGPGTRLLVL.

The chain couples TRBV5-1 to TRBJ1-2; 9 bases map to TRBD1. CDR1 SGHRS and CDR2 YFSETQ come from the germline V gene. The ends lost 4 bases at V and 4 bases at J; junction bases unmatched: 8. The length of the CDR3 is 15 residues. The CDR3 sequence is CASSPGDRESYGYTF. CDR3 nucleotides: TGCGCCAGCAGCCCTGGGGACAGGGAGAGCTATGGCTACACCTTC. The full variable domain, rest sourced from reference TRBV5-1 and TRBJ1-2, is KAGVTQTPRYLIKTRGQQVTLSCSPISGHRSVSWYQQTPGQGLQFLFEYFSETQRNKGNFPGRFSGRQFSNSRSEMNVSTLELGDSALYLCASSPGDRESYGYTFGSGTRLTVV.

V and J are TRBV5-1 and TRBJ2-2; unclear D gene. The CDR3 is 17 amino acids. V gave up 5 bases and J gave up 0 bases, with 17 bases separating them. CDR1 SGHRS and CDR2 YFSETQ come from the germline V gene. CDR3 DNA sequence: TGCGCCAGCAGAAGAGAGACATCAAAATCGAACACCGGGGAGCTGTTTTTT. It encodes CASRRETSKSNTGELFF.

The chain combines TRBV10-2 with TRBJ2-1; 10 bases agree with TRBD2. Germline-derived CDR1 and CDR2 are WSHSY and SAAADI. The CDR3 covers 15 residues. V was pared by 8 bases and J by 7 bases, with 11 bases of the junction left unmatched. CDR3 coding DNA: TGCGCCAGCGCAACTTCTAGCGGGGGTCTTAATGAGCAGTTCTTC. This translates into CASATSSGGLNEQFF.

This clone was picked up a small number of times. The chain recombines TRBV5-1 with TRBJ1-2, with 7 bases aligning to TRBD1. J gave up 4 bases and V 3 bases, and 12 bases lay outside the gene matches. CDR1 SGHRS and CDR2 YFSETQ come from the germline V gene. The CDR3 is 16 residues long. In DNA form, the CDR3 reads TGCGCCAGCAGCTCGGGGGACAGTCTTCCCTCCTATGGCTACACCTTC. It yields the protein CASSSGDSLPSYGYTF.

This clone appeared a few times. V gene TRBV19 combines with J gene TRBJ1-1; D is unclear. Germline values: CDR1 LNHDA, CDR2 SQIVND (reference sequence). CDR3 size: 12 residues. V was cut by 1 base and J by 4 bases, with 4 bases left in between. The CDR3 DNA reads as TGTGCCAGTAGTATAGGTTTCACTGAAGCTTTCTTT. It encodes CASSIGFTEAFF.

The rearrangement uses TRBV9 and TRBJ2-2; 9 bases line up with TRBD2. The germline V gene encodes CDR1 SGDLS and CDR2 YYNGEE. With 4 bases clipped from V and 6 bases from J, the junction kept 13 bases outside the gene matches. There are 17 residues in the CDR3. DNA for the CDR3: TGTGCCAGCAGCCCACGACCTTTAGCGGGAGTTCCCGGGGAGCTGTTTTTT. It translates to CASSPRPLAGVPGELFF. Filled out from reference TRBV9 and TRBJ2-2, the complete variable domain reads DSGVTQTPKHLITATGQRVTLRCSPRSGDLSVYWYQQSLDQGLQFLIQYYNGEERAKGNILERFSAQQFPDLHSELNLSSLELGDSALYFCASSPRPLAGVPGELFFGEGSRLTVL.

The chain carries TRBV30 and TRBJ2-7; tentatively, D is TRBD1 or TRBD2 (6 bases each). Trimming shortened V by 1 base and J by 6 bases, and 13 bases separated the two germline ends. CDR3 length: 13 amino acids. The germline V gene has CDR1 GTSNPN and CDR2 SVGIG (reference sequence). CDR3 region: CAWSEIGGSEQYF. The CDR3 bases are TGTGCCTGGAGTGAAATAGGGGGGTCCGAGCAGTACTTC.

The V and J genes are TRBV4-1 and TRBJ1-4, with TRBD1 matching over 8 bases. Germline loops: CDR1 MGHRA, CDR2 YSYEKL. Germline trimming cut 6 bases from V and 6 bases from J; bases unmatched to any gene: 12. There are 16 residues in the CDR3. CDR3 residues: CASSFRAGTGDEKLFF. The CDR3 bases are TGCGCCAGCAGTTTTCGAGCCGGGACAGGAGATGAAAAACTGTTTTTT.

The chain employs TRBV9 and TRBJ2-7, with D tentatively TRBD1 (5 bases). Germline CDR1 SGDLS, CDR2 YYNGEE. The CDR3 contains 14 residues. Trimming shortened V by 4 bases and J by 9 bases, and 20 bases separated the two germline ends. The CDR3 protein is CASSLDGHGAGQYF. In DNA form, the CDR3 reads TGTGCCAGCAGCCTGGACGGACATGGAGCAGGGCAGTACTTC.

V gene TRBV7-8 combines with J gene TRBJ1-2; 8 bases fit TRBD1. With V trimmed by 2 bases and J by 4 bases, 9 bases remained unmatched. The germline gives CDR1 SGHVS, CDR2 FQNEAQ. The CDR3 length is 16 residues. The CDR3 DNA reads as TGTGCCAGCAGCTTAATGGCCGGGACAGGAGTCTATGGCTACACCTTC. Its protein product is CASSLMAGTGVYGYTF.

Regarding this clone: This likely stems from a read error, as it lies one base from a far larger clone. The chain couples TRBV29-1 to TRBJ2-5, with 7 nucleotides matching TRBD1. The CDR3 length is 15 residues. Per the germline V gene, CDR1 is SQVTM and CDR2 is ANQGSEA. Here the CDR3 reads CSVGPHDRVGEAQYF. The CDR3 DNA follows: TGCAGCGTTGGCCCCCATGACAGGGTTGGAGAGGCCCAGTACTTC.

This clone was seen once. J is TRBJ1-2 and V is TRBV28; 11 nucleotides agree with TRBD1. The CDR3 extends over 14 amino acids. CDR1 and CDR2 from the germline V gene are MDHEN and SYDVKM. V lost 3 bases, J lost 4 bases, and 1 base stayed unmatched. For the CDR3, the DNA is TGTGCCAGCAGTTTGGGGACAGGGGGCTATGGCTACACCTTC. It yields the protein CASSLGTGGYGYTF.

The chain links TRBV28 to TRBJ2-7; 7 bases are a match to TRBD2. V lost 3 bases and J lost 4; bases outside the gene matches: 12. The CDR3 has 16 residues. CDR1 is MDHEN, CDR2 SYDVKM, per germline. The CDR3 DNA sequence: TGTGCCAGCAGTTTGGGGTTCGGCGGGAGTTCTTACGAGCAGTACTTC. Encoded protein: CASSLGFGGSSYEQYF. Based on the CDR3 plus reference TRBV28 and TRBJ2-7, the full variable domain is DVKVTQSSRYLVKRTGEKVFLECVQDMDHENMFWYRQDPGLGLRLIYFSYDVKMKEKGDIPEGYSVSREKKERFSLILESASTNQTSMYLCASSLGFGGSSYEQYFGPGTRLTVT.

The V gene is TRBV9, the J gene TRBJ1-3; perhaps TRBD1 as D (5 bases). Trimming removed 1 base at V and 3 bases at J, with 14 bases between. CDR3 length: 16 residues. Looked up from germline, CDR1 is SGDLS and CDR2 is YYNGEE. The CDR3 bases are TGTGCCAGCAGCGTAAGGGGCGCGGGTGGTGGAAACACCATATATTTT. Translating gives CASSVRGAGGGNTIYF. Using reference TRBV9 and TRBJ1-3 for the parts outside the CDR3, the full variable domain is DSGVTQTPKHLITATGQRVTLRCSPRSGDLSVYWYQQSLDQGLQFLIQYYNGEERAKGNILERFSAQQFPDLHSELNLSSLELGDSALYFCASSVRGAGGGNTIYFGEGSWLTVV.

This clone has at least ten counts. This chain uses TRBV9 with TRBJ1-2, with TRBD1 identical over 7 bases. CDR3 size: 14 residues. The germline CDR1 and CDR2 sequences are SGDLS and YYNGEE. With 4 bases clipped from V and 2 bases from J, the junction kept 5 bases outside the gene matches. For the CDR3, the DNA is TGTGCCAGCAGCACTCGACAGGGAAACTATGGCTACACCTTC. It encodes CASSTRQGNYGYTF.

The chain links TRBV27 to TRBJ2-1, with D unresolved. V was shortened by 5 bases and J by 9 bases, with 14 bases between the two germline ends. CDR1 is MNHEY and CDR2 is SMNVEV in the germline V gene (reference sequence). This CDR3 is built from 13 residues. CDR3 loop: CASSPTRQLEQFF. The CDR3 DNA is TGTGCCAGCAGTCCCACCCGACAACTTGAGCAGTTCTTC.

This clone was observed a handful of times. Other DNA sequences in this sample translate to the same CDR3. The rearrangement links TRBV6-4 to TRBJ2-2; D is perhaps TRBD1 (5 bases). CDR1 MRHNA and CDR2 SNTAGT come from the germline V gene. The CDR3 runs 14 residues. V was trimmed by 4 bases and J by 3 bases, leaving 9 bases between them. The CDR3 DNA reads as TGTGCCAGCAGTGCCCAGGGCTACACCGGGGAGCTGTTTTTT. This translates into CASSAQGYTGELFF.